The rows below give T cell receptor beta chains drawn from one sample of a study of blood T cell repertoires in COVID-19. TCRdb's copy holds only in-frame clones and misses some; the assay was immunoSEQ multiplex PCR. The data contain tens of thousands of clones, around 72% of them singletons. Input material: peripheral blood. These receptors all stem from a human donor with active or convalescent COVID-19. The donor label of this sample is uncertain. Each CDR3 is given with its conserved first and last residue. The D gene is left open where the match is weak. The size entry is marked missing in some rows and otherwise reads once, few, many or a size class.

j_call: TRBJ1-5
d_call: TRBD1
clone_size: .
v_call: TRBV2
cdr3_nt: TGTGCCAGCAGTGAACGACAGGGCGGTCAGCCCCAGCATTTT
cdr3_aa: CASSERQGGQPQHF

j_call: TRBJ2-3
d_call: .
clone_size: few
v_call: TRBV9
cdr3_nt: TGTGCCAGCAGCGTAGGTAGCCTCAGTATGGATACGCAGTATTTT
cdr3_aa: CASSVGSLSMDTQYF

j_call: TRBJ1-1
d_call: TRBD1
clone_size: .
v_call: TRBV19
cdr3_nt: TGTGCCAGTAGTACCCTCGACAGGGGGCGGACTGAAGCTTTCTTT
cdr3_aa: CASSTLDRGRTEAFF

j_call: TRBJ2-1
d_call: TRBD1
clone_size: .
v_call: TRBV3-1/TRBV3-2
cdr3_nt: TGTGCCAGCAGCCTGGGACAGATACTTTTCAATGAGCAGTTCTTC
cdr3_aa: CASSLGQILFNEQFF

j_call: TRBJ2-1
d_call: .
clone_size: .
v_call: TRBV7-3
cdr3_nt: TGTGCCAGCAGCTTAACGACTGGGGGCGGTGAGCAGTTCTTC
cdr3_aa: CASSLTTGGGEQFF

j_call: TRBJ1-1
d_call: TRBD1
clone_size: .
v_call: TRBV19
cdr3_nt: TGTGCCAGTAGTATCGGAGGGACAGTTAACACTGAAGCTTTCTTT
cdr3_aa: CASSIGGTVNTEAFF

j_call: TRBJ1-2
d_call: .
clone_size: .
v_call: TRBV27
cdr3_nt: TGTGCCAGCAGTTTAGAGCGGACCGCGTTGGGTGGCTACACCTTC
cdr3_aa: CASSLERTALGGYTF

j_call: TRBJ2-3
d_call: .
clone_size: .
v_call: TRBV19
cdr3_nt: TGTGCCAGTATACGGACAGCCGGGGATACGCAGTATTTT
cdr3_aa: CASIRTAGDTQYF

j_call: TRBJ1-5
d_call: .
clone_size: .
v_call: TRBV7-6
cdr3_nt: TGTGCCAGCAGCTCTGGCCAAGGCCGAGGGCAGCCCCAGCATTTT
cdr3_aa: CASSSGQGRGQPQHF

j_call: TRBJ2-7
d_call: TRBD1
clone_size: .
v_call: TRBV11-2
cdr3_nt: TGTGCCAGCAGCTCCGTGGCGGGACAGGCTTCTGTCGAGCAGTACTTC
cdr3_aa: CASSSVAGQASVEQYF

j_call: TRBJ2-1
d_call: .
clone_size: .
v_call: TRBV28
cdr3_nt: TGTTGCGTGGGAGTACGGGAGCAGTTCTTC
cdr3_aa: CCVGVREQFF

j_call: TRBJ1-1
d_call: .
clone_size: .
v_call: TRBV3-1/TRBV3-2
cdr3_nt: TGTGCCAGCAGCCAAGAGACAGGTCGGAGAAAAGCTTTCTTT
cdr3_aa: CASSQETGRRKAFF

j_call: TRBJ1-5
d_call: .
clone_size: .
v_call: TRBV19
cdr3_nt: TGTGCCAGTAGTATGATGGGACAAAGCAATCAGCCCCAGCATTTT
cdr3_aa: CASSMMGQSNQPQHF

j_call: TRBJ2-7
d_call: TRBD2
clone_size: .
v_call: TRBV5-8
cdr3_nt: TGTGCCAGCAGCTTTCGAGCGGGAGACTACGAGCAGTACTTC
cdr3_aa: CASSFRAGDYEQYF

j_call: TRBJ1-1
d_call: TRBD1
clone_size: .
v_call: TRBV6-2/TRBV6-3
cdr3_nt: TGTGCCAGCAGCCCCCATCGAACACTAGGACAGGGTGGAATGAACACTGAAGCTTTCTTT
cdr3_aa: CASSPHRTLGQGGMNTEAFF

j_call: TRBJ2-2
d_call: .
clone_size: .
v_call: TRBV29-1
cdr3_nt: TGCAGCGCCTTATACACCGGGGAGCTGTTTTTT
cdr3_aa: CSALYTGELFF

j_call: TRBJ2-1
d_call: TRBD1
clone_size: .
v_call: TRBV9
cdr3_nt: TGTGCCAGCAGCCATCGTGTGGGACAGGGGGCTTTGGATGAGCAGTTCTTC
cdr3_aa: CASSHRVGQGALDEQFF

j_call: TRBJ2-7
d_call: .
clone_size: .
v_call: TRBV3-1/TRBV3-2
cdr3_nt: TGTGCCAGCACCCACCGGGGGAGTAGTAGCGAGCAGTACTTC
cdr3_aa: CASTHRGSSSEQYF

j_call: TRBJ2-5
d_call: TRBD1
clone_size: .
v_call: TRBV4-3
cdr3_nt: TGCGCCAGCAGCCAAGATGGGACAGGGAGAGAGACCCAGTACTTC
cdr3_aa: CASSQDGTGRETQYF

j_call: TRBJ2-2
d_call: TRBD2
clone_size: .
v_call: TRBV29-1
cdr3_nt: TGCAGCGTTGTAGCGGGAGCGGGAACCGGGGAGCTGTTTTTT
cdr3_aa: CSVVAGAGTGELFF

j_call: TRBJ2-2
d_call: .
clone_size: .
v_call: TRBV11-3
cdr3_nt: TGTGCCAGCAGCCCCGACACCGGGGAGCTGTTTTTT
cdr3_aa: CASSPDTGELFF

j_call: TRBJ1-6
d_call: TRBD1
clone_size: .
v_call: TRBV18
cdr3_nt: TGTGCCAGCTCACGAGGACAGGGGGATTCACCCCTCCACTTT
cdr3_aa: CASSRGQGDSPLHF

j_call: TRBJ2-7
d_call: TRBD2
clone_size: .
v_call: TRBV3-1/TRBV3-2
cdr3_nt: TGTGCCAGCAGCCAAGAAGAGGGACTAACCTACGAGCAGTACTTC
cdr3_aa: CASSQEEGLTYEQYF

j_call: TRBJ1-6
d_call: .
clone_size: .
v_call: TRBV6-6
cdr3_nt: TGTGCCACCATAAGGGACTTGGATTATAATTCACCCCTCCACTTT
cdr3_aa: CATIRDLDYNSPLHF

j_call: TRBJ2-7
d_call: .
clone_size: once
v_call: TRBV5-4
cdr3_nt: TGTGCCAGCAGCTTGGGACACCTGGGCTCCTACGAGCAGTACTTC
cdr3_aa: CASSLGHLGSYEQYF

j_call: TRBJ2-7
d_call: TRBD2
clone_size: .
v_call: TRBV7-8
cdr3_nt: TGTGCCAGCAGCTTAACCCCTAGCGGGTTATACGAGCAGTACTTC
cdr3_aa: CASSLTPSGLYEQYF

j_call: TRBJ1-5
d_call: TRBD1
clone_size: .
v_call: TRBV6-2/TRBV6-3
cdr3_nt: TGTGCCAGCAGTCCCCACCGACAGGGAGGAGGGCAGCCCCAGCATTTT
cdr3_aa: CASSPHRQGGGQPQHF

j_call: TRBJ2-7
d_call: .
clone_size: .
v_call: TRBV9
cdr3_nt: TGTGCCAGCAGCCAAGGCTTAGCCCTGGGAGGCTACGAGCAGTACTTC
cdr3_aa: CASSQGLALGGYEQYF

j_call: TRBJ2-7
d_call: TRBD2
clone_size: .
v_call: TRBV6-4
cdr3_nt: TGTGCCAGCAGTGACTTTAGCGGGAGAAGCTACGAGCAGTACTTC
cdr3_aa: CASSDFSGRSYEQYF

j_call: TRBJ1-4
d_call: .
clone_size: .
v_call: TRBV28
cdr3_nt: TGTGCCAGCAGCTCGGGGTGGAATGAAAAACTGTTTTTT
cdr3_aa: CASSSGWNEKLFF

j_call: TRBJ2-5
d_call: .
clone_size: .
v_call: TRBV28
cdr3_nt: TGTGCCAGCAGTTTATCCGGGTCCCAAGAGACCCAGTACTTC
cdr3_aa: CASSLSGSQETQYF

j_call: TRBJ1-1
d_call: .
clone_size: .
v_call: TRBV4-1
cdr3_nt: TGCGCCAGCAGCCCGCCGAATATCGGGGGGACTGAAGCTTTCTTT
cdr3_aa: CASSPPNIGGTEAFF